Listed below are T cell receptor beta chains from one sample, sequenced in a study of control samples from healthy donors and cancer patients. This table comes from immunoSEQ multiplex PCR, and its TCRdb copy is limited to in-frame clones, with some not included. The data contain around 120,000 clones, 80% to 90% of them singletons. Sequencing was done on a sample of blood. Receptors originate from a man between 60 and 75 years old in good health. Both conserved end residues are part of each CDR3. The D gene is left open where the match is weak. A row's size may be missing; if present it is once, few, many or a size class.

clone size,V gene,J gene,D gene,CDR3 DNA,CDR3 protein
.,TRBV7-2,TRBJ2-3,TRBD2,TGTGCCAGCAGCTTAGACATTAGCGGGGGCACAGATACGCAGTATTTT,CASSLDISGGTDTQYF
.,TRBV5-1,TRBJ2-7,TRBD2,TGCGCCAGCAGCTCCCTTGCTAGCGGGGCCTCCTACGAGCAGTACTTC,CASSSLASGASYEQYF
.,TRBV29-1,TRBJ2-2,TRBD2,TGCAGCGTTGACGGTCTAGCGGGGAAGAGCACCGGGGAGCTGTTTTTT,CSVDGLAGKSTGELFF
.,TRBV28,TRBJ1-4,.,TGTGCCAGCAGTTTATGGGACATCGCCACGTCAACTAATGAAAAACTGTTTTTT,CASSLWDIATSTNEKLFF
once,TRBV19,TRBJ2-1,.,TGTGCCAGTCAGATCTACAATGAGCAGTTCTTC,CASQIYNEQFF
.,TRBV12-3/TRBV12-4,TRBJ1-2,.,TGTGCCAGCAGTTTCGTTGGGGATGGCTACACCTTC,CASSFVGDGYTF
once,TRBV24-1,TRBJ2-1,TRBD1,TGTGCCACCAGCCTGACAGGGGACAATGAGCAGTTCTTC,CATSLTGDNEQFF
.,TRBV28,TRBJ1-2,.,TGTGCCAGCAGTTTGGGGGGTCGCTATGGCTACACCTTC,CASSLGGRYGYTF
.,TRBV3-1/TRBV3-2,TRBJ1-5,.,TGTGCCAGCAGCCAAGAACGGGGTCAGCCCCAGCATTTT,CASSQERGQPQHF
.,TRBV5-6,TRBJ1-2,.,TGTGCCAGCAGCTTGGGTGTCTATGGCTACACCTTC,CASSLGVYGYTF
few,TRBV6-5,TRBJ1-1,.,TGTGCCTCGGGGCAGTTTAGCACTGAAGCTTTCTTT,CASGQFSTEAFF
.,TRBV6-1,TRBJ1-5,.,TGTGCCAGCAGTGGAGGGGAGAGGACATCTCCAAATCAGCCCCAGCATTTT,CASSGGERTSPNQPQHF
.,TRBV7-9,TRBJ2-3,.,TGTGCCAGCAGCTTCGCACGTATGGACACAGATACGCAGTATTTT,CASSFARMDTDTQYF
.,TRBV27,TRBJ1-2,TRBD1,TGTGCCAGCTCGGCTTCTCCGGGACAGCTCCAGGCTAACTATGGCTACACCTTC,CASSASPGQLQANYGYTF
.,TRBV5-4,TRBJ2-2,TRBD2,TGTGCCAACCGGGACAGCACTAGCGGGGGGACAATGGGCGGGGAGCTGTTTTTT,CANRDSTSGGTMGGELFF
.,TRBV5-1,TRBJ2-2,TRBD2,TGCGCCAGCAGCTTTGTCAGCGGGACTAGCGGGGGAGACACCGGGGAGCTGTTTTTT,CASSFVSGTSGGDTGELFF
.,TRBV12-3/TRBV12-4,TRBJ1-2,.,TGTGCCAGCAGCCAGGGTGGTGGCTACACCTTC,CASSQGGGYTF
.,TRBV12-3/TRBV12-4,TRBJ1-2,.,TGTGCCAGCAGCCAAGACAGGTCAAGTGGCTACACCTTC,CASSQDRSSGYTF
.,TRBV30,TRBJ1-1,TRBD1,TGTGCCTGGAGGGGCCGACAGGGGGGATTAACAGCTTTCTTT,CAWRGRQGGLTAFF
.,TRBV10-3,TRBJ1-5,.,TGTGCCATCAGTGAGTCGGTGAACCTAAATCAGCCCCAGCATTTT,CAISESVNLNQPQHF
.,TRBV2,TRBJ1-2,.,TGTGCCAGCAGTGAAGTGGGGGGACCCTATGGCTACACCTTC,CASSEVGGPYGYTF
.,TRBV10-3,TRBJ2-7,TRBD1,TGTGCCATCACCGACAGGGGGCGCGACTACGAGCAGTACTTC,CAITDRGRDYEQYF
.,TRBV28,TRBJ2-2,.,TGTGCCAGCAGTTTCAGGGGCCTGAACACCGGGGAGCTGTTTTTT,CASSFRGLNTGELFF
.,TRBV5-5,TRBJ1-4,TRBD1,TGTGCCAGCAGCTCCGGGGGACAGGAAAATGAAAAACTGTTTTTT,CASSSGGQENEKLFF
few,TRBV6-2/TRBV6-3,TRBJ2-1,TRBD2,TGTGCCAGCAGTTACTCTCCCCCTAGCGGGGTCTACAATGAGCAGTTCTTC,CASSYSPPSGVYNEQFF
.,TRBV10-1,TRBJ1-1,.,TGCGCCAGCAGCCCCCCGCGCGGACATTTGAAGAACACTGAAGCTTTCTTT,CASSPPRGHLKNTEAFF
.,TRBV4-1,TRBJ2-5,.,TGCGCCAGCAGCCAAGATCCCAGGGGGACCCAGTACTTC,CASSQDPRGTQYF
.,TRBV2,TRBJ1-6,TRBD1,TGTGCCAGCAGTGAATCGACGGCCGGGACAGTAGGACCCCTCCACTTT,CASSESTAGTVGPLHF
.,TRBV5-4,TRBJ2-7,.,TGTGCCAGCAGCTTGGGCCTAGGGGAGGTCAGACCGAACGAGCAGTACTTC,CASSLGLGEVRPNEQYF
few,TRBV9,TRBJ2-2,TRBD2,TGTGCCAGCAGCGTTACCGGGGGGGCGAACACCGGGGAGCTGTTTTTT,CASSVTGGANTGELFF
.,TRBV5-1,TRBJ2-1,TRBD2,TGCGCCAGCAGCACTAGCGGGGGGGAATGGAATGAGCAGTTCTTC,CASSTSGGEWNEQFF
few,TRBV19,TRBJ2-2,.,TGTGCCAGTAGTATCAAAGACAACACCGGGGAGCTGTTTTTT,CASSIKDNTGELFF
.,TRBV7-2,TRBJ2-3,.,TGTGCCAGCAGCTTAGGATCGCATAGCACAGATACGCAGTATTTT,CASSLGSHSTDTQYF
.,TRBV5-1,TRBJ1-1,.,TGCGCCAGCAGCTTGGAATCTGGCTATGAAGCTTTCTTT,CASSLESGYEAFF
.,TRBV14,TRBJ1-2,TRBD1,TGTGCCAGCAGCGCAACAGGGACAGGGAATGGCTACACCTTC,CASSATGTGNGYTF
once,TRBV29-1,TRBJ2-3,TRBD1,TGCAGCGTTCTGACAGGGGGAGATACGCAGTATTTT,CSVLTGGDTQYF
.,TRBV29-1,TRBJ2-5,TRBD2,TGCAGCGTTTCGGCCGGGGGGGCGCGTGAGACCCAGTACTTC,CSVSAGGARETQYF
.,TRBV7-9,TRBJ1-6,TRBD1,TGTGCCAGCAGCTTAGCAGGTTCGGACAGGGCTCGTTCACCCCTCCACTTT,CASSLAGSDRARSPLHF
.,TRBV7-3,TRBJ1-2,.,TGTGCCAGCAGCTTCGGGACGGTCTATGGCTACACCTTC,CASSFGTVYGYTF
.,TRBV19,TRBJ2-1,TRBD2,TGTGCCAGTAGGAGCCTAGCGGGGACTCAACTTAATGAGCAGTTCTTC,CASRSLAGTQLNEQFF
few,TRBV9,TRBJ2-3,.,TGTGCCAGCAGCGTAGGGGCTGCCGGTAGTAATACAGATACGCAGTATTTT,CASSVGAAGSNTDTQYF
.,TRBV24-1,TRBJ2-2,TRBD2,TGTGCCACCAGTGATTTGACTAGCGTAGGCGGGGAGCTGTTTTTT,CATSDLTSVGGELFF
.,TRBV2,TRBJ2-1,TRBD2,TGTGCCAGCAGCCTCCCGGGACTAGCGGGGGGTAGCCTATTCTTC,CASSLPGLAGGSLFF
once,TRBV30,TRBJ1-2,TRBD1,TGTGCCTGGAGTCCTGGACAGGGAAACTATGGCTACACCTTC,CAWSPGQGNYGYTF